This TCR beta chain was profiled in a study of T cell repertoires in cytomegalovirus infection (dated by TCRdb to between 2018 and 2020). About the study as a whole: Donor HLA type was relevant to the analysis, because carriage of CMV infection together with the matching HLA type was indicated by public TCR beta signatures.

The paper's findings and limits, for the study overall: In both this cohort and an independent roughly 350-donor cohort, the cumulative frequency of public TCR beta family members distinguished carriers of CMV infection plus the relevant HLA type. The ex vivo response was dominated by HLA-C-restricted CMV-specific TCR beta clonotypes, which also provided the single most frequent clonotype in two of eight donors.

For this clonotype: Its antigen specificity is not known. No much larger clone exists at a distance of one base, and base qualities are not known.

The instrument given in TCRdb is Illumina HiSeq 1500. Through fastp at Q25 and MiXCR, TCRdb rebuilt clones from the public reads, retaining in-frame beta chains. Merged by CDR3 protein, the rows form single entries marked with the most common genes and DNA. The sample records hundreds of thousands of distinct CDR3 sequences, 20% to 25% of which are singletons. The ten largest account for 6.5% to 10% of the sample. Spanning cysteine to phenylalanine, the CDR3 consists of 11 amino acids. The only DNA kept is the CDR3, 33 bases in frame from the first base. The germline V gene sets CDR1 to SQVTM and CDR2 to ANQGSEA. Deletion took 4 bases off V and 2 bases off J, with a span of 6 bases between the germline ends.

Recombination connected TRBV29-1 to TRBJ2-7; the D segment cannot be called with confidence. The receptor was derived from a human donor in good health (CMV status not recorded). Some clones in this sample may be carry-over from other donors' samples. The sequenced sample consisted of CD8+ T cells from PBMCs. The bases are TGCAGCGTTGGGGCCGCCTACGAGCAGTACTTC. Translated, this gives CSVGAAYEQYF.